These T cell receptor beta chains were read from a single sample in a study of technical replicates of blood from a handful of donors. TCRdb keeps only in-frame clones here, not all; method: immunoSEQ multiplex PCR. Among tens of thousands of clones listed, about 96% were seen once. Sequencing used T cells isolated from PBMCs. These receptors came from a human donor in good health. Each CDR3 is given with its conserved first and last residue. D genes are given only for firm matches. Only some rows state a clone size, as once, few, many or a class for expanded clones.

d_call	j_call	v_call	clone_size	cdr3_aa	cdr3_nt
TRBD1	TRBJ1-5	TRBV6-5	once	CASSRQGYGNQPQHF	TGTGCCAGCAGTAGACAGGGGTACGGCAATCAGCCCCAGCATTTT
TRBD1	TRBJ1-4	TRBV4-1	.	CASSQVPTGFNEKLFF	TGCGCCAGCAGCCAAGTCCCGACAGGGTTTAATGAAAAACTGTTTTTT
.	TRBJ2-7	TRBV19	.	CASSIAVRLGYEQYF	TGTGCCAGTAGTATTGCGGTCCGACTGGGCTACGAGCAGTACTTC
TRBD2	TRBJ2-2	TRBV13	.	CASSLYRTSGSPGELFF	TGTGCCAGCAGCTTATATCGGACTAGCGGGAGCCCCGGGGAGCTGTTTTTT
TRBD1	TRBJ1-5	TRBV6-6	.	CASSYWPGGDQPQHF	TGTGCCAGCAGTTACTGGCCAGGGGGCGATCAGCCCCAGCATTTT
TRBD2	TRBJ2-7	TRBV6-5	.	CASSQKSGSLYEQYF	TGTGCCAGCAGTCAGAAGAGCGGGAGCTTATACGAGCAGTACTTC
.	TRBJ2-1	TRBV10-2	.	CASSEDSSYNEQFF	TGCGCCAGCAGTGAAGACAGTTCTTACAATGAGCAGTTCTTC
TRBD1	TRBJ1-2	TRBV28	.	CASSLPSGTGVYGYTF	TGTGCCAGCAGCCTTCCCTCCGGGACAGGGGTCTATGGCTACACCTTC
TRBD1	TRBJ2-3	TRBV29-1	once	CSAGQGGTDTQYF	TGCAGCGCTGGACAGGGGGGCACAGATACGCAGTATTTT
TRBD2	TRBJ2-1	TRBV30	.	CAWSERGEEQFF	TGTGCCTGGAGTGAGCGGGGAGAAGAGCAGTTCTTC
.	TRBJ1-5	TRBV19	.	CASSMRGGNQPQHF	TGTGCCAGTAGTATGCGGGGAGGCAATCAGCCCCAGCATTTT
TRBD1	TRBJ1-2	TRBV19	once	CASSPDREVDGYTF	TGTGCCAGTAGCCCGGACAGGGAAGTCGATGGCTACACCTTC
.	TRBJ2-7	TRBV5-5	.	CASSPISGNEQYF	TGTGCCAGCAGTCCTATTTCAGGGAACGAGCAGTACTTC
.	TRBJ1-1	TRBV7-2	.	CASSASPWGGDTEAFF	TGTGCCAGCAGCGCATCCCCTTGGGGAGGGGACACTGAAGCTTTCTTT
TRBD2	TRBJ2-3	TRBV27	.	CASSLSPGRSDTQYF	TGTGCCAGCAGTTTATCGCCCGGGAGGTCAGATACGCAGTATTTT
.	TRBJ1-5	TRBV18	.	CASSPRDGSGEPQHF	TGTGCCAGCTCACCGCGGGACGGCTCGGGGGAGCCCCAGCATTTT
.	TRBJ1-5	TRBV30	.	CAWSPGGEPQHF	TGTGCCTGGAGTCCGGGCGGGGAGCCCCAGCATTTT
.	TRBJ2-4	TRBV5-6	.	CASSPTVLAKNIQYF	TGTGCCAGCAGCCCGACAGTACTAGCCAAAAACATTCAGTACTTC
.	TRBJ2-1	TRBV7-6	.	CASSLGLYNEQFF	TGTGCCAGCAGCTTAGGACTGTACAATGAGCAGTTCTTC
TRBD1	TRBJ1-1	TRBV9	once	CASSVSRRGTEAFF	TGTGCCAGCAGCGTGTCCCGCAGGGGGACTGAAGCTTTCTTT
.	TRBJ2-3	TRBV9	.	CASSVDTADTQYF	TGTGCCAGCAGCGTAGATACAGCAGATACGCAGTATTTT
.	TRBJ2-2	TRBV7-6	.	CASSFYPDTNTGELFF	TGTGCCAGCAGCTTCTACCCGGACACGAACACCGGGGAGCTGTTTTTT
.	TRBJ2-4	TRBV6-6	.	CASTRESNIQYF	TGTGCCAGCACGCGGGAATCAAACATTCAGTACTTC
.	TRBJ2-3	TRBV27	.	CASSLIGSTDTQYF	TGTGCCAGCAGTCTCATCGGTAGCACAGATACGCAGTATTTT
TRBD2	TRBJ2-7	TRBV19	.	CASSMAGGREYEQYF	TGTGCCAGTAGTATGGCGGGAGGTAGAGAATACGAGCAGTACTTC
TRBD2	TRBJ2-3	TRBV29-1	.	CSVEDLRTSGVTDTQYF	TGCAGCGTTGAAGATCTCAGGACTAGCGGCGTCACAGATACGCAGTATTTT
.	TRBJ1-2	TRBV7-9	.	CASSLGGGDGYTF	TGTGCCAGCAGCTTAGGGGGAGGGGATGGCTACACCTTC
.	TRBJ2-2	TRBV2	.	CASSERFSKQAGELFF	TGTGCCAGCAGTGAAAGGTTTTCGAAACAGGCCGGGGAGCTGTTTTTT
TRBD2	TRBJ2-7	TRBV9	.	CASSVGLAGAYEQYF	TGTGCCAGCAGCGTAGGTCTAGCGGGTGCCTACGAGCAGTACTTC
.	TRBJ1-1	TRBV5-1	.	CASSLKQAKYTEAFF	TGCGCCAGCAGCTTAAAACAGGCTAAATACACTGAAGCTTTCTTT
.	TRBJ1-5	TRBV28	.	CASSLVTYGESNQPQHF	TGTGCCAGCAGTTTAGTAACGTATGGGGAGAGCAATCAGCCCCAGCATTTT
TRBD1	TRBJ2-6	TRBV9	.	CASSVDWDRGSGANVLTF	TGTGCCAGCAGCGTAGATTGGGACAGGGGGTCTGGGGCCAACGTCCTGACTTTC
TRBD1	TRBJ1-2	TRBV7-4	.	CASSLGQGAYGYTF	TGTGCCAGCAGCTTAGGACAGGGTGCGTATGGCTACACCTTC
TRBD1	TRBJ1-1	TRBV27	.	CASSPYQGENTEAFF	TGTGCCAGCAGTCCTTACCAGGGGGAGAACACTGAAGCTTTCTTT
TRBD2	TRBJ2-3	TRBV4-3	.	CASSQVSSGRASTDTQYF	TGCGCCAGCAGCCAAGTATCTAGCGGGAGGGCCTCCACAGATACGCAGTATTTT
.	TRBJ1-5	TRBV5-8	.	CASSLRGVNQPQHF	TGTGCCAGCAGCTTGCGGGGGGTTAATCAGCCCCAGCATTTT
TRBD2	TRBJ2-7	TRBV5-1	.	CASSDGLGSSYEQYF	TGCGCCAGCAGCGACGGACTAGGGAGCTCCTACGAGCAGTACTTC
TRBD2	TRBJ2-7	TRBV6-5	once	CASSYITSGRYEQYF	TGTGCCAGCAGTTACATAACTAGCGGGCGCTACGAGCAGTACTTC
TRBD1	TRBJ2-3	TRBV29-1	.	CSVVLFGQGRDTQYF	TGCAGCGTTGTTCTCTTTGGACAGGGGAGAGATACGCAGTATTTT
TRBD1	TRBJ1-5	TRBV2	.	CASSDISDRGNQPQHF	TGTGCCAGCAGTGATATAAGCGACAGGGGCAATCAGCCCCAGCATTTT
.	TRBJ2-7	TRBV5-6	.	CASSLESGYEQYF	TGTGCCAGCAGCTTGGAGTCAGGTTACGAGCAGTACTTC